These T cell receptor beta chains were read from a single sample in a study of blood T cell repertoires in COVID-19. Assay: immunoSEQ multiplex PCR; the TCRdb copy retains only in-frame clones and omits some. This table holds hundreds of thousands of clones, 70% to 90% found once. Sequenced sample: peripheral blood. These receptors were collected from a woman between 65 and 79 years old with active or convalescent COVID-19. CDR3s include the opening cysteine and the closing phenylalanine or tryptophan. The order of the fields is D gene, J gene, clone size, V gene, CDR3 DNA, CDR3 protein. A D gene is named only where the DNA matches it firmly. Size tells how often a clone was seen (once, few, many) or the class of an expanded clone, and some rows leave it out.

NA | TRBJ1-2 | NA | TRBV4-3 | TGCGCCAGCAGCCCGCAGAGCCGGGCAGGGGGCTACACCTTC | CASSPQSRAGGYTF
TRBD2 | TRBJ2-2 | NA | TRBV7-9 | TGTGCCAGCAGCTTAAGTCCTAGCGGGAACACCGGGGAGCTGTTTTTT | CASSLSPSGNTGELFF
TRBD1 | TRBJ1-2 | NA | TRBV2 | TGTGCCAGCAGTGAAGACAGGGGATATGGCTATGGCTACACCTTC | CASSEDRGYGYGYTF
TRBD1 | TRBJ1-2 | once | TRBV5-1 | TGCGCCAGCAGCTTCGACAGGGTATGCACCTTC | CASSFDRVCTF
NA | TRBJ2-2 | NA | TRBV28 | TGTGCCAGCCAAGAGTCCGGGGAGCTGTTTTTT | CASQESGELFF
TRBD1 | TRBJ2-3 | NA | TRBV5-6 | TGTGCCAGCAGCACCCAGGGGGCCAACTTTCTAGATACGCAGTATTTT | CASSTQGANFLDTQYF
TRBD1 | TRBJ1-2 | few | TRBV6-2/TRBV6-3 | TGTGCCAGCAGTTACTCCCACGGACAGGGGTATGGCTACACCTTC | CASSYSHGQGYGYTF
NA | TRBJ2-7 | NA | TRBV4-1 | TGCGCCAGCAGCCGCCAGTCGGCAGGGCATTACGAGCAGTACTTC | CASSRQSAGHYEQYF
NA | TRBJ1-5 | NA | TRBV6-6 | TGTGCCAGCCGACCGGCGGCTATTAGCAATCAGCCCCAGCATTTT | CASRPAAISNQPQHF
NA | TRBJ2-7 | NA | TRBV30 | TGTGCCTGGGGGGACAATTTCTACGAGCAGTACTTC | CAWGDNFYEQYF
NA | TRBJ2-1 | NA | TRBV10-1 | TGCGCCAGCAGGAGCGGCTCCTACAATGAGCAGTTCTTC | CASRSGSYNEQFF
TRBD1 | TRBJ1-5 | NA | TRBV7-9 | TGTGCCAGCAGCGCCACAGGGGGCAATCAGCCCCAGCATTTT | CASSATGGNQPQHF
TRBD1 | TRBJ1-2 | NA | TRBV29-1 | TGCAGACAAGACAAGGGGGCGTATAACTATGGCTACACCTTC | CRQDKGAYNYGYTF
TRBD2 | TRBJ2-2 | NA | TRBV18 | TGTGCCAGCTCACCACCGAGTAGCGGGGGTCTAACCGGGGAGCTGTTTTTT | CASSPPSSGGLTGELFF
NA | TRBJ1-4 | once | TRBV11-2 | TGTGCCAGCAGCTTCGAGGGAGGGGGAAAACTGTTTTTT | CASSFEGGGKLFF
NA | TRBJ1-5 | NA | TRBV7-8 | TGTGCCAGCAATCGAGGTTTCAATCAGCCCCAGCATTTT | CASNRGFNQPQHF
TRBD2 | TRBJ2-5 | NA | TRBV19 | TGTGCCAGTAGTATCGGCGGGGGGGTACAAGAGACCCAGTACTTC | CASSIGGGVQETQYF
NA | TRBJ2-2 | NA | TRBV19 | TGTGCCAGTAGTTGGGGCGGGGCGAACACCGGGGAGCTGTTTTTT | CASSWGGANTGELFF
NA | TRBJ2-7 | NA | TRBV6-5 | TGTGCCACCAGAATTGGCGGGTACTCCTACGAGCAGTACTTC | CATRIGGYSYEQYF
NA | TRBJ1-4 | NA | TRBV18 | TGTGCCAGCTCACCGGTACAAGAAAAACTGTTTTTT | CASSPVQEKLFF
NA | TRBJ2-7 | NA | TRBV18 | TGTGCCAGCTCACCGGGGAGAAACTACGAGCAGTACTTC | CASSPGRNYEQYF
NA | TRBJ2-1 | NA | TRBV18 | TGTGCCAGCTCACTCGGCCCCGGGGATGAGCAGTTCTTC | CASSLGPGDEQFF